The rows below give T cell receptor beta chains drawn from one sample of a study of blood T cells in healthy people across ages. In TCRdb, the 5' RACE reads were re-called with MiXCR into one record per CDR3 protein. Among hundreds of thousands of distinct CDR3 sequences, about 30% were seen once, and the ten largest hold 15% to 18%. The sequencing input was blood. Every receptor here comes from a woman of 80 years or more in good health. Each CDR3 is given with its conserved first and last residue. D genes are given only for firm matches. The size of a clone is reported for some rows only, either as once, few or many, or as a class for expanded clones.

>NA|TRBV27|TRBD2|TRBJ2-5
TGTGCCGGCAGTTTAGCGGCCGCGGGGGGGAGTGGGACCCAGTACTTC
CAGSLAAAGGSGTQYF
>NA|TRBV6-5|NA|TRBJ1-1
TGTGCCAGCAGCTCGAGGGCCCTCGTGGGGGGTGCGAACGCTTTCTTT
CASSSRALVGGANAFF
>NA|TRBV20-1|TRBD1|TRBJ1-1
TGCAGTGCCCGGGGATCGGGGGAGGGGGCGAGGAATACTGAAGCTTTCTTT
CSARGSGEGARNTEAFF
>many|TRBV4-1|TRBD1|TRBJ2-7
TGCGCCAGCAGCCACTTTGGGACAGGGGGATACGAGCAGTACTTC
CASSHFGTGGYEQYF
>NA|TRBV25-1|TRBD1|TRBJ1-1
TGTGCCAGCAGTGTCCCGGGACAGGGGACTGAAGCTTTCTTT
CASSVPGQGTEAFF
>NA|TRBV12-3/TRBV12-4|TRBD2|TRBJ2-4
TGTGCCAGCAGTGCCGGGGTGCGGGGGGGCCGGGGGAACATTCAGTACTTC
CASSAGVRGGRGNIQYF
>many|TRBV20-1|NA|TRBJ2-7
TGCAGTGCTAGAGATTCCCCCAGTACCTACGAGCAGTACTTC
CSARDSPSTYEQYF
>many|TRBV28|NA|TRBJ2-1
TGTGCCAGCAGTTCGGGTGGGCTCAGCAATGAGCAGTTCTTC
CASSSGGLSNEQFF
>many|TRBV20-1|TRBD2|TRBJ2-7
TGCAGTGCTAGAGGCCTTACTAGCGGGGGGGCCTACGAGCAGTACTTC
CSARGLTSGGAYEQYF
>NA|TRBV30|TRBD1|TRBJ1-1
TGTGCCTGGAGGGGGGACAGGGGGAGGGGTGAAGCTTTCTTT
CAWRGDRGRGEAFF
>NA|TRBV20-1|NA|TRBJ1-2
TGCAGTGCTTTCATACAGGCGAACTATGGCTACACCTTC
CSAFIQANYGYTF
>many|TRBV5-1|NA|TRBJ2-2
TGCGCCAGCAGCTTGGTGGCGTCGAGCACCGGGGAGCTGTTTTTT
CASSLVASSTGELFF
>NA|TRBV7-3|NA|TRBJ2-1
TGTGCCAGCAGCCCCGGGCCCTCGCGGGAGCAGTTCTTC
CASSPGPSREQFF
>many|TRBV7-9|NA|TRBJ2-5
TGTGCCAGCAGCTTACTCGGGGGGCCCTCAGAGACCCAGTACTTC
CASSLLGGPSETQYF
>NA|TRBV5-6|NA|TRBJ1-1
TGTGCCAGTTACGAGGCAGGGAGGGACACTGAAGCTTTCTTT
CASYEAGRDTEAFF
>many|TRBV12-5|TRBD1|TRBJ2-3
TGTGCTAGTGGTACCGGGACAGGAGGCGATACGCAGTATTTT
CASGTGTGGDTQYF
>NA|TRBV7-3|NA|TRBJ1-1
TGTGCCAGCAGCCCAACGGGAGGTGACACTGAAGCTTTCTTT
CASSPTGGDTEAFF
>many|TRBV15|NA|TRBJ2-7
TGTGCCACCAGCAGAGTATACCCGAGGGGCGAGCAGTACTTC
CATSRVYPRGEQYF
>NA|TRBV4-3|TRBD2|TRBJ2-5
TGCGCCAGCAGCCAAGATCTTAGCGGGGGGCCTTCCTTC
CASSQDLSGGPSF
>few|TRBV3-1|NA|TRBJ1-2
TGTGCCAGCAGCCAAGACCCGTGGGGGAGCTATGGCTACACCTTC
CASSQDPWGSYGYTF
>few|TRBV5-1|NA|TRBJ2-1
TGCGCCAGCAGCTCAGACTTAATAGGTCACAATGAGCAGTTCTTC
CASSSDLIGHNEQFF
>NA|TRBV20-1|NA|TRBJ1-1
TGCAGTGCTAGAGATCGGTCTGCTGAAGCTTTCTTT
CSARDRSAEAFF
>many|TRBV24-1|TRBD2|TRBJ2-1
TGTGCCACCAGTGACGAAATAGCGGGGGGCAGGTTTGCGCAGTTCTTC
CATSDEIAGGRFAQFF
>NA|TRBV4-1|NA|TRBJ1-5
TGCGCCAGCAGCCAGTTTTGGGGTAGCAATCAGCCCCAGCATTTT
CASSQFWGSNQPQHF
>NA|TRBV6-1|NA|TRBJ1-2
TGTGCCAGCAGTGAGCTTCGGGGAGACTATGGCTACACCTTC
CASSELRGDYGYTF
>NA|TRBV7-2|TRBD1|TRBJ1-2
TGTGCCAGCAGCGCAGGACAGGCAAACTATGGCTACACCTTC
CASSAGQANYGYTF
>NA|TRBV29-1|NA|TRBJ2-3
TGCAGCGTCGTAGCATCAACTAGCACAGATACGCAGTATTTT
CSVVASTSTDTQYF
>many|TRBV28|NA|TRBJ1-5
TGTGCCAGCAGTAACCCGGGACGGCTGAATCAGCCCCAGCATTTT
CASSNPGRLNQPQHF
>many|TRBV5-1|NA|TRBJ2-7
TGCGCCACCTCCTCCGGGCAGGGAGGCTACGAGCAGTACTTC
CATSSGQGGYEQYF
>NA|TRBV11-2|NA|TRBJ2-3
TGTGCCAGCAGCCCTTCCTTTGAAGATACGCAGTATTTT
CASSPSFEDTQYF
>NA|TRBV12-3/TRBV12-4|NA|TRBJ2-3
TGTGCCAGCAGTTCTCTAGGGGCCCCACAAGATACGCAGTATTTT
CASSSLGAPQDTQYF
>NA|TRBV5-1|NA|TRBJ2-3
TGCGCCAGCAGCTACGACCCACCAGGGGCTAGCACAGATACGCAGTATTTT
CASSYDPPGASTDTQYF
>NA|TRBV30|NA|TRBJ2-1
TGTGCCTGGAGAGGTACAGGGTTGGGGGAGCAGTTCTTC
CAWRGTGLGEQFF
>many|TRBV7-9|TRBD1|TRBJ2-7
TGTGCCAGCAGCCCGGACAGGGCCGCGGTATACGAGCAGTACTTC
CASSPDRAAVYEQYF
>NA|TRBV5-6|NA|TRBJ2-2
TGTGCCAGCAGCCTCTACGGTAACACCGGGGAGCTGTTTTTT
CASSLYGNTGELFF
>many|TRBV4-3|TRBD2|TRBJ2-3
TGCGCCAGCAGCCAAGTCCGACTAGCGGGGTTCACAGATACGCAGTATTTT
CASSQVRLAGFTDTQYF
>many|TRBV7-3|NA|TRBJ2-7
TGTGCCAGCAGCCCAAATGGGTACGAGCAGTACTTC
CASSPNGYEQYF
>many|TRBV4-2|NA|TRBJ1-2
TGTGCCAGCAGCCAAGATCTCGGGGCAAATATCTATGGCTACACCTTC
CASSQDLGANIYGYTF
>NA|TRBV29-1|NA|TRBJ1-1
TGCAGCGTCCATGGCAGGGTGAACACTGAAGCTTTCTTT
CSVHGRVNTEAFF
>NA|TRBV5-1|TRBD1|TRBJ2-6
TGCGCCAGCAGCTTGGGGTTTCGGACAGGCTCTGGGGCCAACGTCCTGACTTTC
CASSLGFRTGSGANVLTF
>many|TRBV5-1|NA|TRBJ2-7
TGCGCCAGCAGCTTGGACCAGGTAGGAAGCTACGAGCAGTACTTC
CASSLDQVGSYEQYF
>many|TRBV7-9|NA|TRBJ2-7
TGTGCCAGCAGCTTAGATCTGGCGGGGGCAAACGAGCAGTACTTC
CASSLDLAGANEQYF
>many|TRBV5-5|NA|TRBJ2-1
TGTGCCAGCAGCTTGAGGATAGCATCAAGTCGGAGCAATGAGCAGTTCTTC
CASSLRIASSRSNEQFF
>many|TRBV6-1|NA|TRBJ1-2
TGTGCCAGCAGTGGCCGGACATTTAACTATGGCTACACCTTC
CASSGRTFNYGYTF
>many|TRBV6-2/TRBV6-3|NA|TRBJ2-1
TGTGCCAGCAGTTATAGGGTACATGAGCAGTTCTTC
CASSYRVHEQFF
>few|TRBV19|TRBD2|TRBJ2-7
TGTGCCAGTAAGCGAGCGGGGGCATACGAGCAGTACTTC
CASKRAGAYEQYF
>many|TRBV18|TRBD1|TRBJ1-2
TGTGCCAGCTCACCACTCGGACAGGGCGACTATGGCTACACCTTC
CASSPLGQGDYGYTF
>many|TRBV9|NA|TRBJ2-1
NA
CASSVARGNTRKFF
>NA|TRBV5-1|NA|TRBJ2-7
TGCGCCAGCAGCTTGCACGGATACGAATACTACGAGCAGTACTTC
CASSLHGYEYYEQYF
>many|TRBV4-1|NA|TRBJ2-3
TGCGCCAGCAGCCCCCGTCCAGATACGCAGTATTTT
CASSPRPDTQYF
>NA|TRBV3-1|NA|TRBJ1-1
TGTGCCAGCAGCCAAGCCCGGGGGACTCCCCCTGCTTTCTTT
CASSQARGTPPAFF
>few|TRBV2|TRBD1|TRBJ1-2
TGTGCCAGCAGTGAAGTCAGGGGGTATGGCTACACCTTC
CASSEVRGYGYTF
>many|TRBV29-1|TRBD1|TRBJ2-3
TGCAGCGTTGAAGCTGTCAGGGGGCGCACAGATACGCAGTATTTT
CSVEAVRGRTDTQYF
>many|TRBV29-1|TRBD1|TRBJ1-2
TGCAGCGTATTAACAGGGGACTATGGCTACACCTTC
CSVLTGDYGYTF
>many|TRBV28|TRBD1|TRBJ2-3
TGTGCCAGCGTGGGACAGGCAACAGATACGCAGTATTTT
CASVGQATDTQYF
>many|TRBV6-2/TRBV6-3|TRBD1|TRBJ2-3
TGTGCCAGCAGTTTCGGGACAGGGACGAGATCGGATACGCAGTATTTT
CASSFGTGTRSDTQYF
>few|TRBV5-1|NA|TRBJ2-3
TGCGCCAGCAGCCCGCACGGGGTTGGGGGAGATACGCAGTATTTT
CASSPHGVGGDTQYF
>many|TRBV7-2|TRBD1|TRBJ2-1
TGTGCCAGCAGCTGGACGGGACAGGGCATCAATGAGCAGTTCTTC
CASSWTGQGINEQFF